Listed below are T cell receptor beta chains from one sample, sequenced in a study of T cell repertoires in ileal Crohn's disease. Produced via immunoSEQ multiplex PCR; TCRdb's table is partial and in-frame only. Here the sample spans about 5,500 clones, around 81% being singletons. Sequencing input: ileal tissue. These receptors all come from an adult with Crohn's disease. The CDR3 runs from the conserved cysteine through the conserved F or W.

>TRBJ2-5|TRBV7-2
CASSPPSPRETQYF
>TRBJ2-1|TRBV29-1
CSVAERGARDEQFF
>TRBJ2-1|TRBV10-3
CAISEIEQGGDNEQFF
>TRBJ1-3|TRBV29-1
CSVGGTGGLSGNTIYF
>TRBJ2-7|TRBV4-2
CASSQDKAFYEQYF
>TRBJ1-2|TRBV6-6
CASSYVTANYGYTF
>TRBJ2-2|TRBV4-3
CASQPGGGTGELFF
>TRBJ2-3|TRBV4-1
CASSQNRKLAGSSTDTQYF
>TRBJ2-2|TRBV19
CASRSTSGRGYYTGELFF
>TRBJ2-4|TRBV30
CALKSSGKNIQYF
>TRBJ1-5|TRBV9
CASSVEGTANQPQHF
>TRBJ2-5|TRBV6-1
CASSLLAGGEETQYF
>TRBJ2-1|TRBV5-1
CASSLELGLGVNEQFF
>TRBJ1-1|TRBV30
CAWRGQANTEAFF
>TRBJ1-2|TRBV4-1
CASSLFRGPIYGYTF
>TRBJ2-5|TRBV18
CASSPRIRQVEETQYF
>TRBJ1-5|TRBV18
CASSLQGANQPQHF
>TRBJ2-2|TRBV7-2
CASSFRTTRNTGELFF
>TRBJ1-3|TRBV10-3
CAISESKGTVGSGNTIYF
>TRBJ1-1|TRBV15
CATSSGTGGNTEAFF
>TRBJ2-2|TRBV6-4
CASSSGNTGELFF
>TRBJ2-5|TRBV5-4
CASSSYRGGLETQYF
>TRBJ2-2|TRBV6-4
CASSRQGNTGELFF
>TRBJ2-3|TRBV12-5
CASAPGLLAGGGLSTDTQYF
>TRBJ2-7|TRBV7-9
CASGRNRDEQYF
>TRBJ1-6|TRBV7-2
CASSLREPSASSYNSPLHF
>TRBJ1-1|TRBV5-1
CASSSKDRNTEAFF
>TRBJ2-7|TRBV18
CASSPSGRGSYEQYF
>TRBJ2-5|TRBV29-1
CSVGTPGRETQYF
>TRBJ2-5|TRBV20-1
CSARERETQYF
>TRBJ2-1|TRBV7-2
CASSQAWGTSAYNEQFF
>TRBJ1-2|TRBV2
CASRTGQAYGYTF
>TRBJ1-2|TRBV2
CASSRDRSQGYTF
>TRBJ1-5|TRBV7-9
CASSGGSLLSNQPQHF
>TRBJ2-5|TRBV2
CASSMGGGGEETQYF
>TRBJ1-5|TRBV27
CASSLYGTSNQPQHF
>TRBJ1-5|TRBV27
CASSPGGTGYQPQHF
>TRBJ1-6|TRBV6-5
CASSYSGQKYNSPLHF
>TRBJ2-3|TRBV7-2
CASSLRASGGTDTQYF
>TRBJ1-5|TRBV11-2
CASSYSREGQPQHF
>TRBJ2-1|TRBV7-9
CASSPPWGTINEQFF
>TRBJ1-3|TRBV5-1
CASSLPDRGTGNTIYF
>TRBJ2-6|TRBV28
CASRHNRAGGANVLTF
>TRBJ1-2|TRBV5-1
CASQQTGSYGGYTF
>TRBJ1-1|TRBV9
CASSVLGSSEAFF